The 10 T cell receptor beta chains below were found in one sample sequenced in a study of blood T cells in healthy people across ages. Next came a second PCR, run for roughly 6 to 11 cycles, which used a sample-barcoded 5' primer along with a J-beta primer mix. MiXCR, run by TCRdb on the 5' RACE reads, gives a single entry per CDR3 protein. The table has hundreds of thousands of distinct CDR3 sequences, roughly 43% seen once. The sequencing sample was made of blood. Every receptor here comes from a man younger than 40 in good health.

The V call is TRBV3-1, the J call TRBJ2-1, with 7 bases lining up with TRBD2. V gave up 3 bases and J gave up 1 base; unmatched junction bases: 6. The CDR3 spans 16 residues. Germline values: CDR1 LGHDT, CDR2 YNNKEL (reference sequence). CDR3 DNA: TGTGCCAGCAGCCAGCCGGGACTATATTCCTACAATGAGCAGTTCTTC. Its protein is CASSQPGLYSYNEQFF.

This clonotype occurred a few times. This chain links TRBV5-1 with TRBJ2-5; D remains ambiguous. Trimming removed 0 bases at V and 1 base at J, with 7 bases between. The CDR3 is 14 residues long. Germline V gene data show CDR1 as SGHRS and CDR2 as YFSETQ. The CDR3 region has the DNA TGCGCCAGCAGCTTGGGCTGGAGCCAAGAGACCCAGTACTTC. Translation: CASSLGWSQETQYF.

The chain has TRBV12-3 or TRBV12-4 and TRBJ2-2; 8 bases map to TRBD1. With V trimmed by 1 base and J by 0 bases, 1 base remained unmatched. CDR3 length: 16 amino acids. The CDR3: CASSLGTGSNTGELFF. The DNA of the CDR3 is TGTGCCAGCAGTTTAGGGACAGGGTCGAACACCGGGGAGCTGTTTTTT.

The chain carries TRBV6-1 and TRBJ1-2, with D tentatively TRBD1 (5 bases). Germline V CDR1 and CDR2: MNHNS, SASEGT. The V end lost 1 base, the J end lost 4 bases, and 16 bases lay between the germline ends. This CDR3 has 16 amino acids. DNA for the CDR3: TGTGCCAGCAGTGAAGATGTCGAGGGGCTTGGCTATGGCTACACCTTC. This sequence encodes CASSEDVEGLGYGYTF.

The V call is TRBV4-2, the J call TRBJ2-3; TRBD2 matches at 12 bases. V lost 2 bases to trimming and J lost 4 bases; unmatched junction nucleotides: 7. In germline, CDR1 is LGHNA, CDR2 YNFKEQ. This CDR3 has 17 amino acids. CDR3: CASSQPPGLAGPDTQYF. The CDR3 bases are TGTGCCAGCAGCCAACCACCGGGACTAGCGGGCCCAGATACGCAGTATTTT.

The genes are TRBV20-1 and TRBJ2-1; the match to TRBD2 covers 11 bases. Germline V gives CDR1 DFQATT, CDR2 SNEGSKA (reference sequence). With 3 bases clipped from V and 7 bases from J, the junction kept 8 bases outside the gene matches. The length of the CDR3 is 15 residues. The CDR3 nucleotides read TGCAGTGCTAGGATAGCGGGGGGGAATGGAAATGAGCAGTTCTTC. Protein: CSARIAGGNGNEQFF.

The chain links TRBV28 to TRBJ2-7; D might be TRBD1 (5 bases). Trimming removed 5 bases at V and 5 bases at J, with 13 bases between. The CDR3 sequence is 13 residues long. The germline V gene encodes CDR1 MDHEN and CDR2 SYDVKM. CDR3 nucleotides: TGTGCCAGCAGTCGAACAGGAGTTGACGAGCAGTACTTC. It yields the protein CASSRTGVDEQYF.

The chain recombines TRBV6-2 or TRBV6-3 with TRBJ2-4; D is possibly TRBD1 (5 bases). CDR1 is MNHEY and CDR2 is SVGEGT in the germline V gene. CDR3 size: 15 residues. V was shortened by 5 bases and J by 7 bases, with 18 bases between the two germline ends. The CDR3 sequence: CASSAPLGVANIQYF. In DNA form, the CDR3 reads TGTGCCAGCAGTGCCCCTCTAGGGGTAGCTAACATTCAGTACTTC.

About this clonotype itself: A clone one base away is much larger, so this may be a read error. The chain couples TRBV28 to TRBJ2-1, with 7 nucleotides matching TRBD2. In germline, CDR1 is MDHEN, CDR2 SYDVKM. The V and J ends lost 7 bases and 3 bases, in that order; junction bases with no gene match: 6. CDR3 length: 14 residues. The CDR3 reads CASIWGDYYNEQFF. CDR3 nucleotide sequence: TGTGCCAGCATATGGGGGGACTACTACAATGAGCAGTTCTTC.

The rearrangement joins TRBV7-3 to TRBJ2-7; no definite D call. The CDR3 length is 15 residues. V was pared by 5 bases and J by 2 bases, with 16 bases between. From germline, CDR1 is SGHTA and CDR2 FQGTGA. CDR3 amino acids: CASSPKHGQTYEQYF. CDR3 DNA sequence: TGTGCCAGCAGCCCAAAACATGGGCAAACCTACGAGCAGTACTTC.